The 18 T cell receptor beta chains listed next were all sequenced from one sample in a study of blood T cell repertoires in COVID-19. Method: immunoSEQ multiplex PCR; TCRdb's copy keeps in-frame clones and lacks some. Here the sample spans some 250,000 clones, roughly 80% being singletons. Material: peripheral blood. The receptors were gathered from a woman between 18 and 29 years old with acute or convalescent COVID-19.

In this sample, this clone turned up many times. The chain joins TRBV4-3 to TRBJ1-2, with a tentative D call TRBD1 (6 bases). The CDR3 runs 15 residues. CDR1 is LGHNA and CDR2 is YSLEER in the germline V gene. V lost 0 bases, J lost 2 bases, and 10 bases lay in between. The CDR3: CASSQDWTDNYGYTF. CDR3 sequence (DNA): TGCGCCAGCAGCCAAGATTGGACAGACAACTATGGCTACACCTTC.

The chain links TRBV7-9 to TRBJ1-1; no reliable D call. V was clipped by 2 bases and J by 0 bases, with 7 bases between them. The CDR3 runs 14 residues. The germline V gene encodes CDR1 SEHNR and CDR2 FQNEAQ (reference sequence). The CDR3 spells CASSLQVVNTEAFF. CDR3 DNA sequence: TGTGCCAGCAGCTTACAGGTTGTGAACACTGAAGCTTTCTTT.

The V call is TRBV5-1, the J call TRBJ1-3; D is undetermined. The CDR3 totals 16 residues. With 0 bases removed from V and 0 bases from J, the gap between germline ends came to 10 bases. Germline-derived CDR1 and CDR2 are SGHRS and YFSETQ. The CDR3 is CASSLVGPRSGNTIYF. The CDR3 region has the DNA TGCGCCAGCAGCTTGGTTGGCCCCCGCTCTGGAAACACCATATATTTT. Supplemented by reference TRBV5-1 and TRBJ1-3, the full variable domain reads KAGVTQTPRYLIKTRGQQVTLSCSPISGHRSVSWYQQTPGQGLQFLFEYFSETQRNKGNFPGRFSGRQFSNSRSEMNVSTLELGDSALYLCASSLVGPRSGNTIYFGEGSWLTVV.

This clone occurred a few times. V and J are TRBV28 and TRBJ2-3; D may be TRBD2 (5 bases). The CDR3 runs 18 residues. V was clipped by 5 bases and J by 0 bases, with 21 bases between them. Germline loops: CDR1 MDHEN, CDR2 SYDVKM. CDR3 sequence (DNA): TGTGCCAGCAGTGTCGTTGGGCGGGCTGGAACTAGCACAGATACGCAGTATTTT. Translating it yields CASSVVGRAGTSTDTQYF.

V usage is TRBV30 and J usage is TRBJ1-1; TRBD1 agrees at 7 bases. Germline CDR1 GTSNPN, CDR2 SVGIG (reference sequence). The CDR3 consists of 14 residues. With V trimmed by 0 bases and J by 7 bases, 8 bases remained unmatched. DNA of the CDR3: TGTGCCTGGAGTGTAAGGCGGACAGGTGATGAAGCTTTCTTT. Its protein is CAWSVRRTGDEAFF.

This CDR3 is CASSEVAENQPQHF. CDR3 nucleotides: TGTGCCAGCAGTGAAGTGGCAGAAAATCAGCCCCAGCATTTT. The chain recombines TRBV6-1 with TRBJ1-5; D not resolved. V gave up 1 base and J gave up 4 bases, with 8 bases separating them. The CDR3 runs to 14 residues. Germline V gene sequence: CDR1 MNHNS, CDR2 SASEGT.

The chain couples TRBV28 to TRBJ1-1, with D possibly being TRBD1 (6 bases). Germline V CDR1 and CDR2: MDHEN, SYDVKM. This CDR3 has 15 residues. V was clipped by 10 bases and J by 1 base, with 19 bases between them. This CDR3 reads CATETYRAPNTEAFF. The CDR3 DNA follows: TGTGCCACCGAAACCTACAGGGCCCCGAACACTGAAGCTTTCTTT.

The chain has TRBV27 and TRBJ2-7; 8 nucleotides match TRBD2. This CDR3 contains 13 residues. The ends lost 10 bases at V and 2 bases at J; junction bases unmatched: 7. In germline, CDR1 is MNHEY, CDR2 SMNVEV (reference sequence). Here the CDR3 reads CATAAGLAYEQYF. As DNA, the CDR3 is TGTGCCACGGCGGCGGGACTAGCCTACGAGCAGTACTTC.

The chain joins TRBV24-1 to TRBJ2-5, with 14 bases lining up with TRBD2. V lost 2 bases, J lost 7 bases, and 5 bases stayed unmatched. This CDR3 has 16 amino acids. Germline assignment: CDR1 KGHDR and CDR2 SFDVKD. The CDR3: CATSDSTSGRDGTQYF. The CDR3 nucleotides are TGTGCCACCAGTGATTCGACTAGCGGGAGGGATGGGACCCAGTACTTC.

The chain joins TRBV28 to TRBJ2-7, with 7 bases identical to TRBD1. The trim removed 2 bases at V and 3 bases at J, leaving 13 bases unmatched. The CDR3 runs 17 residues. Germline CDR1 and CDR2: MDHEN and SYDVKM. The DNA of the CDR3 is TGTGCCAGCAGTTTAAGGGTCGGTGTGGGACAGATCTACGAGCAGTACTTC. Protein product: CASSLRVGVGQIYEQYF.

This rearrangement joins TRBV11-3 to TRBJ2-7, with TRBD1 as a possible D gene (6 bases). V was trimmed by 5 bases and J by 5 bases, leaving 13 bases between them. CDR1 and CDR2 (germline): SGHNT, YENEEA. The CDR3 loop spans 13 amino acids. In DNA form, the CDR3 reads TGTGCCAGCAGCCACGACAGGACCCACGAGCAGTACTTC. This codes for CASSHDRTHEQYF.

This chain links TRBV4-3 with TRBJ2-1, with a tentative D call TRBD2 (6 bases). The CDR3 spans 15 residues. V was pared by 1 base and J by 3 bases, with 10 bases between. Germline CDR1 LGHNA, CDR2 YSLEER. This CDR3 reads CASSQAGEGYNEQFF. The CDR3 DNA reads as TGCGCCAGCAGCCAAGCGGGAGAGGGCTACAATGAGCAGTTCTTC.

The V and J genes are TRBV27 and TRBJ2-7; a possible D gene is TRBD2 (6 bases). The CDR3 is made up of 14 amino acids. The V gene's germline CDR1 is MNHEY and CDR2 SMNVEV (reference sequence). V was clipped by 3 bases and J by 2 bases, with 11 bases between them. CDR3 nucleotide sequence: TGTGCCAGCAGTTTTCACGGCGGGACCTACGAGCAGTACTTC. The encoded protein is CASSFHGGTYEQYF.

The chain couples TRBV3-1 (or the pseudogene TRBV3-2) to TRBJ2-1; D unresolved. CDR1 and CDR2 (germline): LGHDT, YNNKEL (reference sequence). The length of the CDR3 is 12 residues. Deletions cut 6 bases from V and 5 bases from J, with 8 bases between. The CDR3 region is CASRELNNEQFF. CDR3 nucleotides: TGTGCCAGCAGGGAGTTGAACAATGAGCAGTTCTTC.

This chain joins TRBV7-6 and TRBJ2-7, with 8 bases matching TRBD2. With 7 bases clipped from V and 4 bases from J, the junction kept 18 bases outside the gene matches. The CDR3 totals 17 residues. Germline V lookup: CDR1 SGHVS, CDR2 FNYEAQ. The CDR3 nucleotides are TGTGCCAGCACCGACCCGATGTGGCACGGGGGGGAATACGAGCAGTACTTC. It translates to CASTDPMWHGGEYEQYF.

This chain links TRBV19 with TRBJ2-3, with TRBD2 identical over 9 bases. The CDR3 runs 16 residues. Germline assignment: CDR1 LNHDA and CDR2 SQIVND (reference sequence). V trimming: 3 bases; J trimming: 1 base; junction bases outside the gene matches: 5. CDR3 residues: CASSMGVAGGTDTQYF. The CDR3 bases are TGTGCCAGTAGTATGGGGGTAGCGGGAGGCACAGATACGCAGTATTTT.

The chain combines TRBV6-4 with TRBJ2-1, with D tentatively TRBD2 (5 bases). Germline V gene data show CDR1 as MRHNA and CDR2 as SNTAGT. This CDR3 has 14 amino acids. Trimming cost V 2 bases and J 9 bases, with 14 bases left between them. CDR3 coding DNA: TGTGCCAGCAGTGACGGGAGATCCGGCAGTGAGCAGTTCTTC. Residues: CASSDGRSGSEQFF.

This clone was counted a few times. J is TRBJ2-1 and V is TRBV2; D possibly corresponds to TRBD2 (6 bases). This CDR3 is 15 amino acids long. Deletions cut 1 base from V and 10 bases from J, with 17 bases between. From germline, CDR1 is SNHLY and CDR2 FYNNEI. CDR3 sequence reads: CASSEDVVAGLEQFF. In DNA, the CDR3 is TGTGCCAGCAGTGAAGATGTGGTCGCGGGACTCGAGCAGTTCTTC. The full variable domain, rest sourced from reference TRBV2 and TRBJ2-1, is EPEVTQTPSHQVTQMGQEVILRCVPISNHLYFYWYRQILGQKVEFLVSFYNNEISEKSEIFDDQFSVERPDGSNFTLKIRSTKLEDSAMYFCASSEDVVAGLEQFFGPGTRLTVL.